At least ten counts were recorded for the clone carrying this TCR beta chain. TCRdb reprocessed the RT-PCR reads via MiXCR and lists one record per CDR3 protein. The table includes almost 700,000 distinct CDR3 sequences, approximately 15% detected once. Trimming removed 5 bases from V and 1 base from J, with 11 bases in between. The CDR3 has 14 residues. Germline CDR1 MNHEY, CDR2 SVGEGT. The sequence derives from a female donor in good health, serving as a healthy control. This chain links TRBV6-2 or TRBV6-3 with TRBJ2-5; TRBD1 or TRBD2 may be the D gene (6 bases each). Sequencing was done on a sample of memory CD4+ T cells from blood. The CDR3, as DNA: TGTGCCAGCAGTCAAGGGGGAGGCCAAGAGACCCAGTACTTC. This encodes CASSQGGGQETQYF.